What follows describes a single TCR beta chain. These data are taken from a study of T cell changes during pregnancy in multiple sclerosis. Sequenced by immunoSEQ multiplex PCR; TCRdb stores in-frame clones only, minus some. The table shows tens of thousands of clones, with approximately 90% occurring only once. The CDR3 spans 14 residues. V was cut by 5 bases and J by 3 bases, with 14 bases left in between. Germline values: CDR1 SGHTA, CDR2 FQGNSA. The TCR was taken from a female donor in good health, enrolled as a control in a pregnancy study. Here the sequenced sample was peripheral blood, taken in the first trimester of pregnancy. V is TRBV7-2 and J is TRBJ2-7; TRBD2 might be the D (6 bases). CDR3 sequence (DNA): TGTGCCAGCAGCCGGGACTTCTCCTACTACGAGCAGTACTTC. Encoded protein: CASSRDFSYYEQYF.